This section outlines one T cell receptor (beta chain) sequence together with its context. The data were taken from a study of blood T cells in healthy people across ages. The CDR3 contains 17 residues. V trimming: 3 bases; J trimming: 3 bases; junction bases outside the gene matches: 11. Germline lookup yields CDR1 SGHAT and CDR2 FQNNGV. Through a sample-barcoded 5' primer and a J-beta primer mix, a second PCR was run for 7 to 11 cycles. One entry per CDR3 protein, called by TCRdb with MiXCR from the 5' RACE reads. The sample holds around 800,000 distinct CDR3 sequences, roughly 24% seen once. In addition, the sample was reused for a study of T cells of mothers and their children.

Sequenced sample: blood. This receptor was taken from a boy between 10 and 17 years old in good health. The V call is TRBV11-2, the J call TRBJ2-3; 8 bases fit TRBD2. The CDR3 spells CASSLAREGRPTDTQYF. CDR3 sequence (DNA): TGTGCCAGCAGCTTGGCCCGGGAGGGGAGGCCTACAGATACGCAGTATTTT.